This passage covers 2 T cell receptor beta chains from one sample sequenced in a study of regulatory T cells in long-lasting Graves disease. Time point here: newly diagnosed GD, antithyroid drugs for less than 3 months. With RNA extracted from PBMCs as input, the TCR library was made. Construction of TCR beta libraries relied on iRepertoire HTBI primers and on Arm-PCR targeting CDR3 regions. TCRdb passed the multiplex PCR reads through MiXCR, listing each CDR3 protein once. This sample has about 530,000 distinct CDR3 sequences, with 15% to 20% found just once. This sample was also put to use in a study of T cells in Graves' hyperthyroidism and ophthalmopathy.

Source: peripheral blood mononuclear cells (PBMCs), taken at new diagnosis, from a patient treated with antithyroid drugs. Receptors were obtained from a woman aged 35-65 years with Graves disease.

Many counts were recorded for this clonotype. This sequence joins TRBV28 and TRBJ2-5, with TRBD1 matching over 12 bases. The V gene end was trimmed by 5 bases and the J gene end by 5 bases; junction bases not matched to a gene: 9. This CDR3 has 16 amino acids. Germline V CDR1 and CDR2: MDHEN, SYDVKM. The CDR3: CASSPMGTGGAETQYF. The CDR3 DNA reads TGTGCCAGCAGTCCTATGGGGACAGGGGGCGCGGAGACCCAGTACTTC. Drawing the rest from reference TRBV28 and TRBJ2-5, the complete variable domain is DVKVTQSSRYLVKRTGEKVFLECVQDMDHENMFWYRQDPGLGLRLIYFSYDVKMKEKGDIPEGYSVSREKKERFSLILESASTNQTSMYLCASSPMGTGGAETQYFGPGTRLLVL.

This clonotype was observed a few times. The CDR3, as DNA: TGTGCCAGCAAGAGGGAAGTTTCCTATAATTCACCCCTCCACTTT. This encodes CASKREVSYNSPLHF. This chain links TRBV6-4 with TRBJ1-6; D unclear. Trimming removed 7 bases at V and 1 base at J, with 11 bases between. From germline, CDR1 is MRHNA and CDR2 SNTAGT. The CDR3 runs 15 residues.